These 20 T cell receptor beta chains were all obtained from the same sample, sequenced in a study of blood T cell repertoires in COVID-19. The assay was immunoSEQ multiplex PCR, and TCRdb's table has in-frame clones only and misses some. The data contain 200,000 or so clones, 81% of them singletons. Sequenced: peripheral blood. Source of these receptors: a woman of 80 years or more with COVID-19, enrolled during active disease.

This clone has just one count. This chain uses TRBV5-1 with TRBJ1-6; the match to TRBD1 covers 10 bases. J gave up 6 bases and V 0 bases, and 6 bases lay outside the gene matches. CDR1 and CDR2 (germline): SGHRS, YFSETQ. The CDR3 consists of 17 residues. CDR3 protein: CASSLGLGQGGNSPLHF. The CDR3 region has the DNA TGCGCCAGCAGCTTGGGCCTCGGACAGGGGGGTAATTCACCCCTCCACTTT.

The rearrangement links TRBV11-3 to TRBJ1-2; TRBD1 matches 7 bases. Trimming at V came to 3 bases and at J to 7 bases, leaving 8 bases not matched to a gene. CDR1 is SGHNT and CDR2 is YENEEA in the germline V gene. The CDR3 sequence is 14 residues long. CDR3 bases: TGTGCCAGCAGCTTGCATCTACAGGGGACTGGCTACACCTTC. Amino acid sequence: CASSLHLQGTGYTF.

Comments on this clone: The junction shows a germline mismatch at one end, possibly a read error. V and J are TRBV5-4 and TRBJ1-2; D unresolved. This CDR3 has 14 residues. Germline V CDR1 and CDR2: SGHNT, YYREEE (reference sequence). Written as DNA, the CDR3 is TGTGTCAGCAGCCCAGGTTGGTCGACCTATGGCTACACCTTC. It translates to CVSSPGWSTYGYTF.

The rearrangement uses TRBV19 and TRBJ1-1, with 7 positions matching TRBD1. With 6 bases clipped from V and 0 bases from J, the junction kept 10 bases outside the gene matches. This CDR3 has 16 residues. Germline V gene lookup returns CDR1 LNHDA and CDR2 SQIVND (reference sequence). CDR3 protein: CASSPDRALMNTEAFF. CDR3 nucleotide sequence: TGTGCCAGTAGCCCTGACAGGGCACTCATGAACACTGAAGCTTTCTTT. Together with reference TRBV19 and TRBJ1-1, the CDR3 gives the full variable domain: DGGITQSPKYLFRKEGQNVTLSCEQNLNHDAMYWYRQDPGQGLRLIYYSQIVNDFQKGDIAEGYSVSREKKESFPLTVTSAQKNPTAFYLCASSPDRALMNTEAFFGQGTRLTVV.

Turning to this clone: An end of the junction differs from the germline gene, which may be a read error. This chain uses TRBV15 with TRBJ1-2, with TRBD1 as a possible D gene (6 bases). The CDR3 has 12 residues. The germline V gene encodes CDR1 LNHNV and CDR2 YYDKDF (reference sequence). CDR3 sequence reads: CVTSQGPYGYTF. CDR3 DNA sequence: TGTGTCACCAGTCAGGGGCCCTATGGCTACACCTTC.

This clone showed up just a few times. The rearrangement uses TRBV18 and TRBJ1-1, with D possibly matching TRBD1 (5 bases). The CDR3 is 13 residues long. CDR1 is KGHSH and CDR2 is LQKENI in the germline V gene. The germline V and J ends were trimmed by 1 base and 3 bases, with 6 bases remaining between them. The CDR3 loop reads CASSPRGDTEAFF. In DNA form, the CDR3 reads TGTGCCAGCTCACCACGGGGGGACACTGAAGCTTTCTTT.

This chain connects TRBV9 to TRBJ1-2; possible D gene TRBD1, 5 bases. Germline V gives CDR1 SGDLS, CDR2 YYNGEE. V dropped 10 bases and J dropped 4 bases, with 17 bases sitting between them. This CDR3 is built from 13 residues. In DNA, the CDR3 is TGTGCCCGCAACTTCGGGGGAATCTATGGCTACACCTTC. Translating it yields CARNFGGIYGYTF.

V is TRBV11-1 and J is TRBJ2-7; D is perhaps TRBD1 (5 bases). CDR1 is SGHAT, CDR2 FQDESV, per germline (reference sequence). CDR3 length: 12 residues. Trimming took off 0 bases at V and 5 bases at J, with 5 bases between the two ends. The CDR3, as DNA: TGTGCCAGCAGCTTAGCAGGGGACGAGCAGTACTTC. This translates into CASSLAGDEQYF.

The gene calls are TRBV27 and TRBJ2-3; 7 bases agree with TRBD2. The CDR3 extends over 13 amino acids. The V and J ends lost 5 bases and 1 base, in that order; junction bases with no gene match: 0. Per germline, CDR1 MNHEY and CDR2 SMNVEV (reference sequence). CDR3 nucleotide sequence: TGTGCCAGCAGTGGGGGGGGCACAGATACGCAGTATTTT. Encoded protein: CASSGGGTDTQYF.

The chain links TRBV5-1 to TRBJ1-4; D is perhaps TRBD1 (5 bases). The V gene's germline CDR1 is SGHRS and CDR2 YFSETQ. The CDR3 is 16 residues long. Trimming stripped 4 bases from V and 7 bases from J, with 20 bases between. CDR3 sequence reads: CASSPDPKGRFEKLFF. The CDR3 region has the DNA TGCGCCAGCAGCCCGGACCCCAAGGGGCGATTTGAAAAACTGTTTTTT.

This chain joins TRBV5-1 and TRBJ2-2; D call uncertain. Germline V lookup: CDR1 SGHRS, CDR2 YFSETQ. Deletions cut 1 base from V and 1 base from J, with 8 bases between. The CDR3 runs 15 residues. The CDR3 region is CASSLISGNTGELFF. CDR3 sequence (DNA): TGCGCCAGCAGCTTGATATCAGGGAACACCGGGGAGCTGTTTTTT.

The chain uses TRBV3-1 (or the pseudogene TRBV3-2) and TRBJ2-2; 7 positions match TRBD1. The J segment lost 2 bases and the V segment lost 6 bases, leaving 6 bases of the junction unmatched. The CDR3 has 15 amino acids. Germline CDR1 LGHDT, CDR2 YNNKEL (reference sequence). This CDR3 is CASSPWTGNTGELFF. In DNA, the CDR3 is TGTGCCAGCAGTCCGTGGACAGGTAACACCGGGGAGCTGTTTTTT.

The chain uses TRBV19 and TRBJ2-2, with a tentative D call TRBD2 (5 bases). The germline V gene has CDR1 LNHDA and CDR2 SQIVND (reference sequence). The ends were cut back, 2 bases at V and 5 bases at J, with 9 bases in the middle. The CDR3 spans 14 residues. CDR3 loop: CASSIRGRTGELFF. The CDR3 DNA sequence: TGTGCCAGTAGTATAAGAGGGCGGACCGGGGAGCTGTTTTTT.

This clone is a singleton in its sample. The rearrangement links TRBV27 to TRBJ2-7; no clear D. Trimming took off 1 base at V and 4 bases at J, with 11 bases between the two ends. The germline V gene has CDR1 MNHEY and CDR2 SMNVEV (reference sequence). This CDR3 is built from 14 residues. CDR3 nucleotide sequence: TGTGCCAGCAGTTTATTGGGCCAAAGTTACGAGCAGTACTTC. Translating gives CASSLLGQSYEQYF.

This clone was picked up a small number of times. The genes are TRBV28 and TRBJ2-7; TRBD2 aligns across 7 bases. This CDR3 is 14 amino acids long. Germline CDR1 and CDR2: MDHEN and SYDVKM. V was pared by 4 bases and J by 0 bases, with 3 bases of the junction left unmatched. CDR3 nucleotide sequence: TGTGCCAGCAGTTATGGCGGGAGCTCCTACGAGCAGTACTTC. Amino acids: CASSYGGSSYEQYF. Full variable domain (rest looked up from reference TRBV28 and TRBJ2-7): DVKVTQSSRYLVKRTGEKVFLECVQDMDHENMFWYRQDPGLGLRLIYFSYDVKMKEKGDIPEGYSVSREKKERFSLILESASTNQTSMYLCASSYGGSSYEQYFGPGTRLTVT.

The genes are TRBV11-3 and TRBJ1-6; D gene ambiguous. The CDR3 length is 14 residues. V was trimmed by 1 base and J by 7 bases, leaving 8 bases between them. Looked up from germline, CDR1 is SGHNT and CDR2 is YENEEA. The CDR3: CASSLGAGNSPLHF. The CDR3 DNA reads as TGTGCCAGCAGCTTAGGGGCGGGGAATTCACCCCTCCACTTT.

In the case of this clone: This same CDR3 is encoded by further DNA sequences in the sample. The V gene is TRBV6-5, the J gene TRBJ1-2; D is unresolved. Deletions cut 9 bases from V and 2 bases from J, with 13 bases between. This CDR3 comprises 13 residues. Germline V CDR1 and CDR2: MNHEY, SVGAGI. This CDR3 reads CASRLTVNYGYTF. The CDR3 DNA reads as TGTGCCAGTCGCCTAACAGTGAACTATGGCTACACCTTC.

The V call is TRBV5-4, the J call TRBJ2-1; 13 bases are shared with TRBD2. This CDR3 comprises 14 residues. Germline V lookup: CDR1 SGHNT, CDR2 YYREEE (reference sequence). Trimming removed 4 bases from V and 10 bases from J; junction bases left unmatched: 5. The CDR3 sequence is CASSPGGLAGEQFF. In DNA form, the CDR3 reads TGTGCCAGCAGCCCAGGGGGACTAGCGGGGGAGCAGTTCTTC. Drawing the rest from reference TRBV5-4 and TRBJ2-1, the complete variable domain is ETGVTQSPTHLIKTRGQQVTLRCSSQSGHNTVSWYQQALGQGPQFIFQYYREEENGRGNFPPRFSGLQFPNYSSELNVNALELDDSALYLCASSPGGLAGEQFFGPGTRLTVL.

This rearrangement joins TRBV20-1 to TRBJ2-5, with D possibly TRBD1 on 6 matching bases. The germline V gene encodes CDR1 DFQATT and CDR2 SNEGSKA (reference sequence). The CDR3 covers 11 residues. Trimming stripped 6 bases from V and 5 bases from J, with 10 bases between. For the CDR3, the DNA is TGCAGTGCACAGGGTCTGGAGACCCAGTACTTC. This sequence encodes CSAQGLETQYF.

The chain employs TRBV28 and TRBJ1-1; tentatively, D is TRBD1 (6 bases). Trimming shortened V by 6 bases and J by 0 bases, and 8 bases separated the two germline ends. The germline V gene has CDR1 MDHEN and CDR2 SYDVKM. This CDR3 contains 13 residues. CDR3 DNA: TGTGCCAGCAGGAGGACAGTGAACACTGAAGCTTTCTTT. The encoded protein is CASRRTVNTEAFF.